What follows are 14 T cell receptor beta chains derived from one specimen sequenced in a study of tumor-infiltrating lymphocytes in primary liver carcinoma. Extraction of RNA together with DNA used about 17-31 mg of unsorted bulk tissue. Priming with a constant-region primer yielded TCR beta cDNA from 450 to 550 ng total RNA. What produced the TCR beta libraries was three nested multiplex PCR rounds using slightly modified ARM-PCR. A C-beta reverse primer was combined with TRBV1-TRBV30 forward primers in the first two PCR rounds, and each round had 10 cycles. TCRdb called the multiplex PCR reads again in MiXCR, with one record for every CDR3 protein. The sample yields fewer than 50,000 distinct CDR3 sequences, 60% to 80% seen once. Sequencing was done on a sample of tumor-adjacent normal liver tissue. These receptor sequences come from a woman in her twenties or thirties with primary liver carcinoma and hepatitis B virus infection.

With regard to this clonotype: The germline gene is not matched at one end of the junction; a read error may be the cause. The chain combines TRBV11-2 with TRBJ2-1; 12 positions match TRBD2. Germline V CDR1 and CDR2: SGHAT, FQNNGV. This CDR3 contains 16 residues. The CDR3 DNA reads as TGTGCCAGCAGAACCTCACTAGCGGGAGGATACAATGAGCAGTCCTTC. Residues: CASRTSLAGGYNEQSF.

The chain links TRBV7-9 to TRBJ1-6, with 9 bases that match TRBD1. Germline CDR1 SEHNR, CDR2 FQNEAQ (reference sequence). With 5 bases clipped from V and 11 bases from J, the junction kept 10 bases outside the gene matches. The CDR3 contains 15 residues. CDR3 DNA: TGTGCCAGCAGCCACACGGACAGGGGTATTCCACCCCTCCACTTT. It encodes CASSHTDRGIPPLHF.

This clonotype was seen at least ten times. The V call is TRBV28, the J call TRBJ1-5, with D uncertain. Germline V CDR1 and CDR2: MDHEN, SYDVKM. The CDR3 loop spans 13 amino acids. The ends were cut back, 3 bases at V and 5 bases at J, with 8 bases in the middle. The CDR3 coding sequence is TGTGCCAGCAGTTTCCGGAGAGATCAGCCCCAGCATTTT. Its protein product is CASSFRRDQPQHF.

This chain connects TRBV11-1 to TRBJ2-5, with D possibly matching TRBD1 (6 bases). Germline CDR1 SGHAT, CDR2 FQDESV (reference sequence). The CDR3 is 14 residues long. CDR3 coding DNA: TGTGTCTGCAGCTGGGCAGGGGACACTGGGACCCAGTACTTC. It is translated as CVCSWAGDTGTQYF.

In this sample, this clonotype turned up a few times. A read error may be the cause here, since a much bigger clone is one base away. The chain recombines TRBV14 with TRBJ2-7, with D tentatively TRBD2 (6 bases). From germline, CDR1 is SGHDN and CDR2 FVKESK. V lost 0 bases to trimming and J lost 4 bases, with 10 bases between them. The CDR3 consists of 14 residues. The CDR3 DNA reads TGTGCCAGCAGCCAAGATCGGGGGTGTTACGAGCAGTACTTC. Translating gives CASSQDRGCYEQYF. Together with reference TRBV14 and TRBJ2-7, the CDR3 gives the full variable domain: EAGVTQFPSHSVIEKGQTVTLRCDPISGHDNLYWYRRVMGKEIKFLLHFVKESKQDESGMPNNRFLAERTGGTYSTLKVQPAELEDSGVYFCASSQDRGCYEQYFGPGTRLTVT.

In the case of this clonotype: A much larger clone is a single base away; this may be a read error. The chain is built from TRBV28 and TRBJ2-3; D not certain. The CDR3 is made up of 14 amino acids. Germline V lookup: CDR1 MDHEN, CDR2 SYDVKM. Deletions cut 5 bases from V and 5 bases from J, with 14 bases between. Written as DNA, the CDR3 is TGTGCCAGCAGTCGCGGATGGTTCAGAGATACGCAGTATTTT. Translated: CASSRGWFRDTQYF. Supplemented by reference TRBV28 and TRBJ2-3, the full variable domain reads DVKVTQSSRYLVKRTGEKVFLECVQDMDHENMFWYRQDPGLGLRLIYFSYDVKMKEKGDIPEGYSVSREKKERFSLILESASTNQTSMYLCASSRGWFRDTQYFGPGTRLTVL.

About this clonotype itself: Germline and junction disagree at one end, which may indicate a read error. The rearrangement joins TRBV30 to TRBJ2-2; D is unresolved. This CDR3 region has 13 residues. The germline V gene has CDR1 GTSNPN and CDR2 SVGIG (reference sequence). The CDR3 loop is CAWSFTETVELFF. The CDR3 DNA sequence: TGTGCCTGGAGTTTTACAGAGACCGTGGAGTTGTTTTTT.

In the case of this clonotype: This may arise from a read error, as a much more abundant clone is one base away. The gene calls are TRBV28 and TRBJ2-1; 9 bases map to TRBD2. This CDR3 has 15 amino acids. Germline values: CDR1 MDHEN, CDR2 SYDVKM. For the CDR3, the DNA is TGTACCAGCAGTACCGGAGGGAGCGGGAGGCATGAGCAGTTCTTC. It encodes CTSSTGGSGRHEQFF. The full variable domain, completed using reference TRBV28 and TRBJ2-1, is DVKVTQSSRYLVKRTGEKVFLECVQDMDHENMFWYRQDPGLGLRLIYFSYDVKMKEKGDIPEGYSVSREKKERFSLILESASTNQTSMYLCTSSTGGSGRHEQFFGPGTRLTVL.

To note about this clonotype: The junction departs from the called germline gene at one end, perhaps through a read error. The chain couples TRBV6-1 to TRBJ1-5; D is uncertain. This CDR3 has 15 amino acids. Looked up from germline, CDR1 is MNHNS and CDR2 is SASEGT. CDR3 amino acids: CASSDSQENNQPQHF. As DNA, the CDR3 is TGTGCCAGTAGTGATAGTCAGGAGAACAATCAGCCCCAGCATTTT.

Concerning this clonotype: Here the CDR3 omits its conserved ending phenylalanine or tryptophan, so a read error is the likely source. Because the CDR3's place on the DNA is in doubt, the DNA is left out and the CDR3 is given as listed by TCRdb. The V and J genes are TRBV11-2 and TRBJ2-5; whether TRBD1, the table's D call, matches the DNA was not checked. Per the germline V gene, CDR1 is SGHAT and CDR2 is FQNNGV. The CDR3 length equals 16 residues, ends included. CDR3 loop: CASITRTGGAKETQYS.

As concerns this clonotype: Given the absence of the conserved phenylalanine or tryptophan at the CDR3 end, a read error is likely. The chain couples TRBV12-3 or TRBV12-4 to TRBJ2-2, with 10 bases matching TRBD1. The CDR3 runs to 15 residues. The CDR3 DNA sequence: TGTGCTAGCAGTTCGACAGGGGGCATAACCGGGGAGCTGTTTTAT. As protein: CASSSTGGITGELFY.

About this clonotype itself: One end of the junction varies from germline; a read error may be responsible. CDR3 bases: TGTGCCAGCAGCTTGTTTGGGTGTTCAGGGGGGACTAGGGAGACCTACGAGCGGTACTTC. Translation gives CASSLFGCSGGTRETYERYF. V is TRBV5-6 and J is TRBJ2-7; perhaps TRBD2 as D (8 bases). The CDR3 has 20 residues. From germline, CDR1 is SGHDT and CDR2 YYEEEE.

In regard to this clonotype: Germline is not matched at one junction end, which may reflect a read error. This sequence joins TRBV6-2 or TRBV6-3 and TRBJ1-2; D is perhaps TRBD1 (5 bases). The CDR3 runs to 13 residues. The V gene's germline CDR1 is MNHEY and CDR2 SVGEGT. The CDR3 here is CASSYPSRVGYTF. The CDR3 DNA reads TGCGCCAGCAGTTACCCCAGCAGGGTCGGCTACACCTTC.

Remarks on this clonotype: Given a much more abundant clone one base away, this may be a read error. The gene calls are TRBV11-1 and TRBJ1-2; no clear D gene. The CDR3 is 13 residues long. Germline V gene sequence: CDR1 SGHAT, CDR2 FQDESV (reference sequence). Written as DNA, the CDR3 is TGTGCCAGCAGCTTTGTCTATAACTACGGCTACACCTTC. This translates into CASSFVYNYGYTF. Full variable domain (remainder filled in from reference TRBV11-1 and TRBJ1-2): EAEVAQSPRYKITEKSQAVAFWCDPISGHATLYWYRQILGQGPELLVQFQDESVVDDSQLPKDRFSAERLKGVDSTLKIQPAELGDSAMYLCASSFVYNYGYTFGSGTRLTVV.